This T cell receptor beta chain emerged from a study of T cells expressing NK-cell markers. CDR3 length: 15 amino acids. Germline V CDR1 and CDR2: MNHEY, SVGAGI. Study-level points and caveats: A few donors' CD3+CD56-NKG2C+ cells were dominated by the same clonotypes.

Regarding this clonotype: Its antigen remains unknown.

The authors made TCR beta cDNA libraries by 5'RACE template switching. This switching added a universal primer site and UMIs. Using the 5' RACE reads, TCRdb records one entry per CDR3 protein without DNA. In total, the table holds about 430,000 distinct CDR3 sequences. The V call is TRBV6-5, the J call TRBJ2-7; with no DNA, the TCRdb D assignment of TRBD2 cannot be verified. The origin of this receptor is a woman between 45 and 65 years old in good health. Sequencing was carried out using blood T cells: a sorted CD56 or NKG2C T cell subset, CD4+ or CD8+ T cells, or bulk PBMC T cells (not recorded which). CDR3 protein: CASSGSGSGSYEQYF.